These 27 T cell receptor beta chains share one sample of origin, sequenced in a study of monozygotic twins with inflammatory bowel disease. Reanalyzing the 5' RACE reads, TCRdb keeps one entry per CDR3 protein, without DNA. In all, the sample yields nearly 450,000 distinct CDR3 sequences. Sequenced: blood. These receptors all stem from a human donor with ulcerative colitis or Crohn's disease, or a healthy co-twin of an affected twin (not recorded which).

V gene TRBV18 combines with J gene TRBJ2-1; the TCRdb call, TRBD2, lacks DNA for checking. The CDR3 has 12 residues. Germline V gene sequence: CDR1 KGHSH, CDR2 LQKENI. The CDR3: CASSRSAGVQFF.

The CDR3 loop reads CASSLVPGSGYEQYF. The rearrangement links TRBV7-9 to TRBJ2-7; TCRdb lists TRBD2, though no DNA is available to test this call. The CDR3 sequence is 15 residues long. Germline CDR1 SEHNR, CDR2 FQNEAQ (reference sequence).

The rearrangement joins TRBV6-1 to TRBJ2-2; no DNA is available, so the TRBD1 call from TCRdb remains unchecked. Per germline, CDR1 MNHNS and CDR2 SASEGT. The CDR3 spans 16 residues. The CDR3 region is CASRPWTGKNTGELFF.

V gene TRBV7-9 combines with J gene TRBJ2-1; without DNA, the TCRdb call of TRBD1 cannot be checked. The CDR3 totals 16 residues. CDR1 SEHNR and CDR2 FQNEAQ come from the germline V gene (reference sequence). CDR3 residues: CASSPPTGALYNEQFF.

The V and J genes are TRBV6-6 and TRBJ1-5. Germline V lookup: CDR1 MNHNY, CDR2 SVGAGI (reference sequence). The length of the CDR3 is 13 residues. The CDR3 region is CASTSGEGQPQHF.

The V and J genes are TRBV12-3 or TRBV12-4 and TRBJ2-5; TCRdb's D call of TRBD2 is untestable without DNA. This CDR3 is built from 15 residues. CDR3 region: CASSSGTSGEETQYF.

This chain connects TRBV3-1 to TRBJ2-1; no DNA is available, so the TRBD2 call from TCRdb remains unchecked. CDR1 LGHDT and CDR2 YNNKEL come from the germline V gene (reference sequence). CDR3 length equals 13 residues. CDR3 region: CASSQVARGVKFF.

This chain connects TRBV27 to TRBJ2-7; no DNA is available, so the TRBD2 call from TCRdb remains unchecked. The CDR3 spans 14 residues. Germline CDR1 reads MNHEY; CDR2 reads SMNVEV (reference sequence). The CDR3: CASSQAGGPNEQYF.

The CDR3 sequence is CASSLRAEAFF. The chain is built from TRBV7-9 and TRBJ1-1. Germline V gene lookup returns CDR1 SEHNR and CDR2 FQNEAQ (reference sequence). This CDR3 region has 11 residues.

The chain is built from TRBV5-1 and TRBJ2-5. Germline assignment: CDR1 SGHRS and CDR2 YFSETQ. This CDR3 region has 14 residues. CDR3 protein: CASSLVAVGETQYF.

The rearrangement links TRBV21-1 to TRBJ1-6; the D call of TRBD1 rests on TCRdb alone, since no DNA is present to check it. TRBV21-1 is termed a pseudogene. The CDR3 extends over 18 amino acids. CDR3 loop: CATTRVGTSSSYNSPLHF.

The J gene is TRBJ1-2, the V gene TRBV5-6; TCRdb outputs TRBD1, but without DNA this stays unchecked. CDR3 length: 14 residues. Germline CDR1 SGHDT, CDR2 YYEEEE. This CDR3 reads CASSPGPGTRFYTF.

The chain couples TRBV7-9 to TRBJ2-7. The CDR3 sequence is 13 residues long. Per germline, CDR1 SEHNR and CDR2 FQNEAQ (reference sequence). CDR3 in amino acids: CASSPEIAYEQYF.

CDR3 sequence: CASSLSGTVSGANVLTF. The gene calls are TRBV18 and TRBJ2-6; TCRdb indicates TRBD1, and absent DNA this call remains unverified. The CDR3 length is 17 residues. Germline V lookup: CDR1 KGHSH, CDR2 LQKENI.

The rearrangement uses TRBV7-9 and TRBJ2-2; checking the TCRdb D call of TRBD1 is not possible without DNA. The CDR3 sequence is 14 residues long. Germline V gene lookup returns CDR1 SEHNR and CDR2 FQNEAQ (reference sequence). CDR3 loop: CASNPGVNTGELFF. Variable domain in full (rest from reference TRBV7-9 and TRBJ2-2): DTGVSQNPRHKITKRGQNVTFRCDPISEHNRLYWYRQTLGQGPEFLTYFQNEAQLEKSRLLSDRFSAERPKGSFSTLEIQRTEQGDSAMYLCASNPGVNTGELFFGEGSRLTVL.

The J gene is TRBJ2-3, the V gene TRBV3-1. The CDR3 runs to 15 residues. Germline-derived CDR1 and CDR2 are LGHDT and YNNKEL (reference sequence). CDR3 sequence reads: CASSQSEHSTDTQYF.

The chain employs TRBV5-1 and TRBJ1-3; checking the TCRdb D call of TRBD1 is not possible without DNA. Germline CDR1 is SGHRS and CDR2 is YFSETQ. CDR3 size: 17 residues. This CDR3 reads CASSLGVGTGTGNTIYF.

CDR3 in amino acids: CASSFVSSGRNEQFF. This sequence joins TRBV7-8 and TRBJ2-1; the TCRdb D gene call, TRBD2, has no DNA to confirm it. The length of the CDR3 is 15 residues. In germline, CDR1 is SGHVS, CDR2 FQNEAQ.

The chain combines TRBV20-1 with TRBJ2-7. The CDR3 consists of 12 residues. Looked up from germline, CDR1 is DFQATT and CDR2 is SNEGSKA (reference sequence). This CDR3 is CSAKGLHYEQYF.

Here the CDR3 reads CASSAGQYLYGYTF. The J gene is TRBJ1-2, the V gene TRBV19; without DNA, the TCRdb call of TRBD1 cannot be checked. Per the germline V gene, CDR1 is LNHDA and CDR2 is SQIVND (reference sequence). The CDR3 sequence is 14 residues long.

The rearrangement joins TRBV28 to TRBJ2-7; with no DNA, the TCRdb D assignment of TRBD1 cannot be verified. This CDR3 has 12 residues. Germline-derived CDR1 and CDR2 are MDHEN and SYDVKM. Here the CDR3 reads CASSLDQGKQYF.

This chain connects TRBV29-1 to TRBJ1-1. This CDR3 region has 13 residues. CDR1 and CDR2 (germline): SQVTM, ANQGSEA. CDR3 region: CSVVQQMNTEAFF.

The rearrangement joins TRBV5-4 to TRBJ1-1; TCRdb gives TRBD1 as the D gene, but with no DNA this cannot be confirmed. Germline V gene sequence: CDR1 SGHNT, CDR2 YYREEE (reference sequence). The CDR3 length is 15 residues. CDR3: CASSPPGTPRVEAFF.

The chain carries TRBV3-1 and TRBJ1-1; with no DNA, the TCRdb D assignment of TRBD1 cannot be verified. CDR3 size: 15 residues. CDR1 is LGHDT, CDR2 YNNKEL, per germline (reference sequence). The CDR3 region is CASSPRKQAYTEAFF.

The V call is TRBV20-1, the J call TRBJ1-2; as DNA is missing, the TRBD1 call by TCRdb cannot be tested. The CDR3 extends over 14 amino acids. Looked up from germline, CDR1 is DFQATT and CDR2 is SNEGSKA (reference sequence). CDR3 amino acids: CSAIGQGANYGYTF.

CDR3 in amino acids: CSARASTADQPQHF. The V call is TRBV20-1, the J call TRBJ1-5. The germline CDR1 and CDR2 sequences are DFQATT and SNEGSKA (reference sequence). This CDR3 is 14 amino acids long.

This chain uses TRBV5-6 with TRBJ1-5; TCRdb gives TRBD1 as the D gene, but with no DNA this cannot be confirmed. The V gene's germline CDR1 is SGHDT and CDR2 YYEEEE. This CDR3 spans 17 amino acids. CDR3 sequence reads: CASSEMDGVNSNQPQHF. The entire variable domain, with the rest obtained from reference TRBV5-6 and TRBJ1-5, is as follows: DAGVTQSPTHLIKTRGQQVTLRCSPKSGHDTVSWYQQALGQGPQFIFQYYEEEERQRGNFPDRFSGHQFPNYSSELNVNALLLGDSALYLCASSEMDGVNSNQPQHFGDGTRLSIL.